These 21 T cell receptor beta chains originate from one sample sequenced in a study of T-cell memory formation after mild COVID-19. TCRdb re-analysed the 5' RACE reads in MiXCR, keeping a single row per CDR3 protein. The sample includes 130,000 to 150,000 distinct CDR3 sequences, about 6.1% of them seen just once. The sequenced sample was PBMCs or a T cell subset sorted from them (not recorded which). Every receptor here comes from an adult woman who had mild COVID-19 (a few samples of this study predate the infection). Cell type and time point are not known.

This clonotype was observed many times. The chain employs TRBV6-6 and TRBJ1-2; D possibly corresponds to TRBD1 (6 bases). V was pared by 6 bases and J by 2 bases, with 16 bases between. The CDR3 is made up of 15 amino acids. The germline V gene has CDR1 MNHNY and CDR2 SVGAGI (reference sequence). The CDR3 reads CASSRDTTTNYGYTF. In nucleotides, the CDR3 is TGTGCCAGCAGCAGGGACACCACCACCAACTATGGCTACACCTTC.

Only a few counts were recorded for this clonotype. The rearrangement joins TRBV10-3 to TRBJ1-2; 7 bases fit TRBD1. From germline, CDR1 is ENHRY and CDR2 SYGVKD. V lost 10 bases to trimming and J lost 2 bases; unmatched junction nucleotides: 10. CDR3 length: 14 amino acids. CDR3 bases: TGTGCCACACGGGCTGACAGGGAGAACTATGGCTACACCTTC. This encodes CATRADRENYGYTF.

This clonotype was detected many times. The chain employs TRBV5-1 and TRBJ1-2; maybe TRBD1 (5 bases). Between the trimmed V and J ends, which lost 3 bases and 3 bases, there was a span of 12 bases. This CDR3 has 14 amino acids. CDR1 and CDR2 (germline): SGHRS, YFSETQ. CDR3 nucleotides: TGCGCCAGCAGCTCCGGGACGTCTTACTATGGCTACACCTTC. Translating it yields CASSSGTSYYGYTF.

This clonotype was recorded many times. Written as DNA, the CDR3 is TGCAGTGCTGGGGCGCAGCTCAGCTCCTACGAGCAGTACTTC. This gives the protein CSAGAQLSSYEQYF. V is TRBV20-1 and J is TRBJ2-7; D is perhaps TRBD1 (5 bases). The germline V and J ends were trimmed by 5 bases and 0 bases, with 14 bases remaining between them. The CDR3 loop spans 14 amino acids. From germline, CDR1 is DFQATT and CDR2 SNEGSKA (reference sequence).

This clonotype was observed many times. This chain uses TRBV7-2 with TRBJ2-7; tentative D call: TRBD2 (6 bases). The CDR3 covers 12 residues. V was trimmed by 5 bases and J by 7 bases, leaving 12 bases between them. The germline CDR1 and CDR2 sequences are SGHTA and FQGNSA. The CDR3: CASSPSRGEQYF. The CDR3, as DNA: TGTGCCAGCAGCCCATCCCGGGGGGAGCAGTACTTC.

This clonotype was picked up a small number of times. The rearrangement joins TRBV6-2 or TRBV6-3 to TRBJ2-7; 8 nucleotides agree with TRBD1. The V gene's germline CDR1 is MNHEY and CDR2 SVGEGT. V trimming: 8 bases; J trimming: 1 base; junction bases outside the gene matches: 7. The CDR3 covers 14 residues. CDR3: CASQDRGVSYEQYF. The CDR3 bases are TGTGCCAGCCAAGACAGGGGTGTTTCCTACGAGCAGTACTTC.

The CDR3 spells CASSMIGDGEAFF. CDR3 DNA: TGTGCCAGTAGTATGATAGGGGACGGTGAAGCTTTCTTT. This rearrangement joins TRBV19 to TRBJ1-1, with D tentatively TRBD1 (5 bases). V was cut by 3 bases and J by 7 bases, with 12 bases left in between. Per germline, CDR1 LNHDA and CDR2 SQIVND (reference sequence). This CDR3 is built from 13 residues.

In this sample, this clonotype turned up many times. This chain connects TRBV29-1 to TRBJ2-2; 8 bases align to TRBD1. This CDR3 has 14 amino acids. V shed 7 bases and J 0 bases; nucleotides not matched to a gene: 4. The V gene's germline CDR1 is SQVTM and CDR2 ANQGSEA. CDR3 loop: CSAGQGANTGELFF. The CDR3, as DNA: TGCAGCGCTGGACAGGGCGCGAACACCGGGGAGCTGTTTTTT.

The sample holds many counts of this clonotype. V gene TRBV29-1 combines with J gene TRBJ2-7, with 7 bases lining up with TRBD2. The CDR3 runs to 12 residues. With 7 bases clipped from V and 4 bases from J, the junction kept 7 bases outside the gene matches. The germline V gene has CDR1 SQVTM and CDR2 ANQGSEA. In nucleotides, the CDR3 is TGCAGCGCCGGGGAGCGGGGATACGAGCAGTACTTC. Its translation: CSAGERGYEQYF.

This clonotype was found a few times. The rearrangement joins TRBV20-1 to TRBJ2-3; the match to TRBD2 covers 11 bases. From germline, CDR1 is DFQATT and CDR2 SNEGSKA (reference sequence). V lost 3 bases and J lost 2; bases outside the gene matches: 4. CDR3 length equals 15 residues. CDR3 nucleotides: TGCAGTGCTAGGGCTAGCGGGGGGTACACAGATACGCAGTATTTT. Translating it yields CSARASGGYTDTQYF.

This clonotype was picked up many times. V gene TRBV5-1 combines with J gene TRBJ1-5; possibly TRBD1 for D (5 bases). Trimming cost V 4 bases and J 2 bases, with 13 bases left between them. The CDR3 runs to 15 residues. In germline, CDR1 is SGHRS, CDR2 YFSETQ. CDR3 sequence reads: CASSPDSGGNQPQHF. CDR3 DNA: TGCGCCAGCAGCCCTGACAGTGGAGGCAATCAGCCCCAGCATTTT.

The table lists this clonotype with many counts. The V gene is TRBV6-2 or TRBV6-3, the J gene TRBJ1-5; 9 bases line up with TRBD1. The CDR3 sequence is 16 residues long. The trim removed 6 bases at V and 7 bases at J, leaving 13 bases unmatched. From germline, CDR1 is MNHEY and CDR2 SVGEGT. The CDR3: CASRLDSGQGGQPQHF. Here the CDR3 DNA reads TGTGCCAGCAGACTCGACTCGGGACAGGGCGGACAGCCCCAGCATTTT.

V gene TRBV19 combines with J gene TRBJ2-3; D is unclear. Germline loops: CDR1 LNHDA, CDR2 SQIVND (reference sequence). The CDR3 runs 14 residues. Trimming took 7 bases from V and 0 from J, leaving 11 bases between them. This CDR3 is CASKTEHSTDTQYF. CDR3 nucleotide sequence: TGTGCCAGTAAAACGGAGCATAGCACAGATACGCAGTATTTT.

This clonotype was observed at least ten times. The CDR3 nucleotides read TGTGCCAGCATCCCAAGCTTTGGTAGCGCATCCCCCTCCTACAATGAGCAGTTCTTC. Residues: CASIPSFGSASPSYNEQFF. The chain has TRBV4-2 and TRBJ2-1; tentatively, D is TRBD2 (5 bases). The V gene's germline CDR1 is LGHNA and CDR2 YNFKEQ. The CDR3 extends over 19 amino acids. V lost 7 bases and J 0 bases, leaving 25 bases between the germline ends.

The V and J genes are TRBV18 and TRBJ2-3; TRBD2 might be the D (5 bases). The germline CDR1 and CDR2 sequences are KGHSH and LQKENI. This CDR3 region has 14 residues. The ends were cut back, 0 bases at V and 13 bases at J, with 17 bases in the middle. The DNA for the CDR3 is TGTGCCAGCTCACCACCGAGCGGACGGGTGGGAGAGTATTTT. Translation: CASSPPSGRVGEYF.

The genes are TRBV20-1 and TRBJ2-5, with TRBD2 matching over 8 bases. The CDR3 loop spans 14 amino acids. Germline values: CDR1 DFQATT, CDR2 SNEGSKA (reference sequence). With 0 bases clipped from V and 4 bases from J, the junction kept 4 bases outside the gene matches. The chain's CDR3 is CSARDKAGVETQYF. For the CDR3, the DNA is TGCAGTGCTAGAGATAAAGCGGGGGTAGAGACCCAGTACTTC.

A few counts support this clonotype. The chain links TRBV3-1 to TRBJ1-1, with 7 nucleotides matching TRBD1. The CDR3 extends over 15 amino acids. V was pared by 0 bases and J by 7 bases, with 8 bases of the junction left unmatched. The germline gives CDR1 LGHDT, CDR2 YNNKEL (reference sequence). The CDR3 loop is CASSQDLGTVNEAFF. CDR3 bases: TGTGCCAGCAGCCAAGATTTAGGGACAGTAAATGAAGCTTTCTTT. The complete variable domain, with remaining parts taken from reference TRBV3-1 and TRBJ1-1, reads DTAVSQTPKYLVTQMGNDKSIKCEQNLGHDTMYWYKQDSKKFLKIMFSYNNKELIINETVPNRFSPKSPDKAHLNLHINSLELGDSAVYFCASSQDLGTVNEAFFGQGTRLTVV.

The V and J genes are TRBV7-9 and TRBJ2-7; D gene uncertain. Germline CDR1 and CDR2: SEHNR and FQNEAQ (reference sequence). Trimming shortened V by 5 bases and J by 6 bases, and 14 bases separated the two germline ends. The CDR3 totals 13 residues. As DNA, the CDR3 is TGTGCCAGCAGCCTAGGCGATTGGGGCGAGCAGTACTTC. Translated: CASSLGDWGEQYF.

The chain employs TRBV6-2 or TRBV6-3 and TRBJ2-7, with D hard to call. The CDR3 extends over 14 amino acids. Germline assignment: CDR1 MNHEY and CDR2 SVGEGT. The V end lost 6 bases, the J end lost 2 bases, and 14 bases lay between the germline ends. CDR3 bases: TGTGCCAGCAGCTCACCCTCGGTTACCTACGAGCAGTACTTC. The encoded protein is CASSSPSVTYEQYF.

This clonotype was detected ten times or more. The V gene is TRBV5-1, the J gene TRBJ2-2; TRBD2 agrees at 8 bases. This CDR3 spans 15 amino acids. Germline lookup yields CDR1 SGHRS and CDR2 YFSETQ. V was clipped by 0 bases and J by 5 bases; unmatched bases: 3. The CDR3 DNA reads TGCGCCAGCAGCTTGGACGGGAGGGGAACCGGGGAGCTGTTTTTT. It specifies CASSLDGRGTGELFF.

The chain has TRBV10-2 and TRBJ1-3; D call uncertain. The CDR3 loop spans 15 amino acids. Germline-derived CDR1 and CDR2 are WSHSY and SAAADI. With 9 bases removed from V and 0 bases from J, the gap between germline ends came to 15 bases. The CDR3 DNA sequence: TGCGCCAGTCTTAAGGGCCCGAGCTCTGGAAACACCATATATTTT. Protein product: CASLKGPSSGNTIYF.